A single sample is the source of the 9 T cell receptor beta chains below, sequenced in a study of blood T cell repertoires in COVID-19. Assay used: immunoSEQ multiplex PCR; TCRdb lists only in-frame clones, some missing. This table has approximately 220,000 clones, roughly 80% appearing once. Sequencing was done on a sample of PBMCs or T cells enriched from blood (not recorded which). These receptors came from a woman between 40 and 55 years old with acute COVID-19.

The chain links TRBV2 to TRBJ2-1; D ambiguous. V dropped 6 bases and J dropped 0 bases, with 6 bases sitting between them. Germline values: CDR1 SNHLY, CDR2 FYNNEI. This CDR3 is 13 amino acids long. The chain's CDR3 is CASSASSYNEQFF. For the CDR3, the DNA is TGTGCCAGCAGCGCCAGCTCCTACAATGAGCAGTTCTTC.

CDR3 DNA: TGTGCCAGTAGAGGGTTGACAGCAACTAATGAAAAACTGTTTTTT. This sequence encodes CASRGLTATNEKLFF. The chain combines TRBV19 with TRBJ1-4; maybe TRBD1 (5 bases). The CDR3 spans 15 residues. CDR1 and CDR2 from the germline V gene are LNHDA and SQIVND (reference sequence). Trimming removed 6 bases from V and 0 bases from J, with 11 bases in between.

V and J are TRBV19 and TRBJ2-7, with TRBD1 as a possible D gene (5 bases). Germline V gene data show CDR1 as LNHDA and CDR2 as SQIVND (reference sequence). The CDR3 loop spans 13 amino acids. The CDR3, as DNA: TGTGTCGGAAATGACAGAAGCCTTTACGAGCAGTACTTC. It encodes CVGNDRSLYEQYF.

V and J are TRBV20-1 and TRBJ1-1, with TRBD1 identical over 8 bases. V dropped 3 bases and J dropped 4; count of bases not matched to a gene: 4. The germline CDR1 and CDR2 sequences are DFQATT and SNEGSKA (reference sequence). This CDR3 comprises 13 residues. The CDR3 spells CSASQGAGTEAFF. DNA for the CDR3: TGCAGTGCTAGTCAGGGGGCAGGCACTGAAGCTTTCTTT.

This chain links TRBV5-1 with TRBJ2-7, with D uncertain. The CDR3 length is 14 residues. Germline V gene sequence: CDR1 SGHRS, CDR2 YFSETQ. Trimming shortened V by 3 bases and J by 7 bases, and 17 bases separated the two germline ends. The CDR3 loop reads CASSSSVGLSEQYF. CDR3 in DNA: TGCGCCAGCAGCTCCTCGGTTGGGCTGTCTGAGCAGTACTTC.

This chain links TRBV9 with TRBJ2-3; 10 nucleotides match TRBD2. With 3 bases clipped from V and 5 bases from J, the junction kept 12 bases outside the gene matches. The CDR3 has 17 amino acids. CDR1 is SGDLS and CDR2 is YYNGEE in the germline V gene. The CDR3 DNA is TGTGCCAGCAGCGGCCGTGGGAGCGGGGGGGCCGGAGATACGCAGTATTTT. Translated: CASSGRGSGGAGDTQYF.

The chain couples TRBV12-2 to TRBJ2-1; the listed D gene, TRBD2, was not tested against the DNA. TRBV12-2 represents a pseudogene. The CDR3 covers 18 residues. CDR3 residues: CASRLARKDSSAYNEQFF. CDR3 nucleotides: TGTGCAAGTCGCTTAGCCCGAAAGGACTCTTCTGCCTACAATGAGCAGTTCTTC.

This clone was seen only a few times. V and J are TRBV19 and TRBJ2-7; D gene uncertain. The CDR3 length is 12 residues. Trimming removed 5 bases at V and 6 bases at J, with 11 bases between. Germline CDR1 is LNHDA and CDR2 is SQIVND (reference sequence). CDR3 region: CASSLLGFEQYF. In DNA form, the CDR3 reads TGTGCCAGTAGTCTTCTGGGCTTCGAGCAGTACTTC. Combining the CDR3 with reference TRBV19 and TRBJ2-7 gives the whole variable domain DGGITQSPKYLFRKEGQNVTLSCEQNLNHDAMYWYRQDPGQGLRLIYYSQIVNDFQKGDIAEGYSVSREKKESFPLTVTSAQKNPTAFYLCASSLLGFEQYFGPGTRLTVT.

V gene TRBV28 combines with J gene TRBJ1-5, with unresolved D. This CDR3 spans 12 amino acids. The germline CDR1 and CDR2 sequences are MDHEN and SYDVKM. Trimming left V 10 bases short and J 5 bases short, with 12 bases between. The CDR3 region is CATISGDQPQHF. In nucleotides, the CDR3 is TGTGCCACCATCAGCGGCGATCAGCCCCAGCATTTT.